The clone carrying this TCR beta chain was found many times. Its antigen is still unknown. The sample belongs to a study of T cells in Graves' hyperthyroidism and ophthalmopathy. Patients were excluded because of uncontrolled infection, other autoimmune disease, pregnancy or lactation. The PBMCs had their origin in around 9.1 ml of fresh peripheral blood. Study-level points and caveats: The majority of expanded thyroid clonotypes above 0.001 also appeared in blood. The model anticipated ophthalmopathy a median about 6.5 months pre-onset.

Researchers amplified the TCR beta CDR3 regions from RNA transcripts. Carried out on the TCR CDR3, a first-round RT-PCR used the HTBI primer set. Using its own MiXCR run on the multiplex PCR reads, TCRdb lists one record per CDR3 protein. Of about 300,000 distinct CDR3 sequences in the sample, roughly 20% are singletons; the top ten hold just under 40%. J gave up 5 bases and V 2 bases, and 10 bases lay outside the gene matches. This CDR3 region has 16 residues. CDR1 and CDR2 (germline): ENHRY, SYGVKD. The chain combines TRBV10-3 with TRBJ2-3, with 7 bases fitting TRBD1. This TCR derives from a man in his fifties with Graves' ophthalmopathy. The material sequenced was blood. The CDR3 region is CAISEGQGVSKDTQYF. DNA of the CDR3: TGTGCCATCAGTGAGGGGCAGGGGGTTTCGAAAGATACGCAGTATTTT.